The clone carrying this T cell receptor beta chain was detected only a few times. Its antigen remains unknown. The sample comes from a study of response to subunit inactivated influenza vaccine. Study-level points and caveats: It was the authors' suggestion that each seasonal influenza vaccination recruits few new T cells.

TCRdb used MiXCR to reprocess the RT-PCR reads, holding one entry per CDR3 protein. Of some 480,000 distinct CDR3 sequences in the sample, about 10% are singletons; the top ten hold around 12%. The V gene lost 4 bases and the J gene lost 3 bases, with 13 bases spanning the gap. There are 14 residues in the CDR3. Germline-derived CDR1 and CDR2 are SGHRS and YFSETQ. The chain carries TRBV5-1 and TRBJ1-2, with unresolved D. The sequence was collected from a man in his fifties or sixties who received an inactivated influenza vaccine. Sequences were derived from PBMCs from blood, sampled 40 to 50 days after vaccination. CDR3 protein: CASSVESDYYGYTF. For the CDR3, the DNA is TGCGCCAGCAGCGTGGAGTCTGATTACTATGGCTACACCTTC.